Listed here are 19 T cell receptor beta chains from one sample, sequenced in a study of cytomegalovirus exposure and HLA in healthy donors (dated by TCRdb to between 2016 and 2019). The method was the immunoSEQ multiplex PCR assay. A mixture of 60 forward primers for TCR Vbeta segments and 13 reverse primers for TCR Jbeta segments was used in the multiplex PCR. In its TCRdb copy, this immuneACCESS table keeps in-frame sequences only and misses some clones. Where compared with another copy, unresolved V genes explain less than half of these, and the others have no known cause. The sample data list approximately 70,000 clones, and approximately 70% of these were observed just once. Around 13% of the sample goes to the ten largest clones. The sequencing input was PBMCs. The receptors come from a male donor in good health and CMV-seropositive.

The chain carries TRBV2 and TRBJ1-1; 9 bases are a match to TRBD1. The CDR3 consists of 13 residues. Trimming at V came to 6 bases and at J to 11 bases, leaving 10 bases not matched to a gene. Germline V gene sequence: CDR1 SNHLY, CDR2 FYNNEI. CDR3 in DNA: TGTGCCAGCAGCGCTGAACAGGGGGCTTGGGCTTTCTTT. This gives the protein CASSAEQGAWAFF.

This chain joins TRBV29-1 and TRBJ1-6, with D tentatively TRBD1 (6 bases). The CDR3 contains 15 residues. The V end was cut by 6 bases, the J end by 6 bases, with 18 bases between. Per germline, CDR1 SQVTM and CDR2 ANQGSEA. CDR3 sequence: CSVRLEGTSNSPLHF. The CDR3 bases are TGCAGCGTCCGGCTCGAGGGGACATCTAATTCACCCCTCCACTTT. Based on the CDR3 plus reference TRBV29-1 and TRBJ1-6, the full variable domain is SAVISQKPSRDICQRGTSLTIQCQVDSQVTMMFWYRQQPGQSLTLIATANQGSEATYESGFVIDKFPISRPNLTFSTLTVSNMSPEDSSIYLCSVRLEGTSNSPLHFGNGTRLTVT.

The sample holds a few counts of this clone. The chain couples TRBV5-5 to TRBJ2-2, with 11 bases matching TRBD1. The junction had 3 bases not matched to a gene; V was cut back by 4 bases and J by 4 bases. Germline V gene lookup returns CDR1 SGHKS and CDR2 YYEKEE (reference sequence). The CDR3 extends over 15 amino acids. In DNA form, the CDR3 reads TGTGCCAGCAGCGGGACAGGGGGTGTCACCGGGGAGCTGTTTTTT. Translated, it gives CASSGTGGVTGELFF. Using reference TRBV5-5 and TRBJ2-2 for the parts outside the CDR3, the full variable domain is DAGVTQSPTHLIKTRGQQVTLRCSPISGHKSVSWYQQVLGQGPQFIFQYYEKEERGRGNFPDRFSARQFPNYSSELNVNALLLGDSALYLCASSGTGGVTGELFFGEGSRLTVL.

This clone showed up just once. CDR3 bases: TGCAGCGTTGAAGTGGGTAGCGAGACTACAGAGACCCAGTACTTC. As protein: CSVEVGSETTETQYF. V usage is TRBV29-1 and J usage is TRBJ2-5; possible D gene TRBD2, 5 bases. Germline CDR1 reads SQVTM; CDR2 reads ANQGSEA. V lost 1 base to trimming and J lost 4 bases, with 16 bases between them. The CDR3 is 15 amino acids.

The sample holds one count of this clone. The chain carries TRBV5-4 and TRBJ2-7; no definite D call. The CDR3 sequence is 15 residues long. CDR1 and CDR2 (germline): SGHNT, YYREEE (reference sequence). The V end was cut by 5 bases, the J end by 7 bases, with 22 bases between. CDR3: CASSPDRSSVGEQYF. DNA for the CDR3: TGTGCCAGCAGTCCTGACCGGAGTTCGGTTGGGGAGCAGTACTTC.

The chain has TRBV7-2 and TRBJ2-1; possibly TRBD2 for D (6 bases). The V end lost 1 base, the J end lost 7 bases, and 17 bases lay between the germline ends. Germline V gene lookup returns CDR1 SGHTA and CDR2 FQGNSA. CDR3 size: 16 residues. CDR3 residues: CASSLVGMLASNEQFF. CDR3 coding DNA: TGTGCCAGCAGCTTAGTAGGTATGCTAGCGAGTAATGAGCAGTTCTTC.

The chain uses TRBV2 and TRBJ1-5; perhaps TRBD1 as D (6 bases). CDR3 length: 15 residues. The ends were cut back, 4 bases at V and 0 bases at J, with 10 bases in the middle. CDR1 is SNHLY, CDR2 FYNNEI, per germline. The CDR3: CASSVTGTSNQPQHF. The CDR3 DNA follows: TGTGCCAGCAGTGTTACAGGGACTAGCAATCAGCCCCAGCATTTT.

A word on this clone: At one end the junction does not follow the germline gene, possibly because of a read error. This chain joins TRBV10-3 and TRBJ1-1, with D possibly TRBD1 on 6 matching bases. The CDR3 is made up of 14 amino acids. Per the germline V gene, CDR1 is ENHRY and CDR2 is SYGVKD. The DNA of the CDR3 is TGTGCCATCAGTGAGAGACAGGAGAACGCTGAAGCTTTCTTT. Protein sequence: CAISERQENAEAFF.

CDR3 in DNA: TGTGCCAGCAGTTATACCAGCGGAGGCAATTACGAGCAGTACTTC. This translates into CASSYTSGGNYEQYF. The gene calls are TRBV6-6 and TRBJ2-7; perhaps TRBD2 as D (5 bases). The CDR3 is 15 amino acids. Germline values: CDR1 MNHNY, CDR2 SVGAGI (reference sequence). V gave up 3 bases and J gave up 4 bases, with 16 bases separating them.

This chain uses TRBV4-1 with TRBJ2-1; tentative D call: TRBD2 (7 bases). This CDR3 comprises 16 residues. V lost 4 bases, J lost 0 bases, and 13 bases lay in between. CDR1 MGHRA and CDR2 YSYEKL come from the germline V gene. The CDR3: CASSPGGPLSYNEQFF. The CDR3 nucleotides read TGCGCCAGCAGCCCCGGGGGGCCACTCTCCTACAATGAGCAGTTCTTC.

The rearrangement joins TRBV9 to TRBJ1-6, with 10 bases matching TRBD1. The ends lost 0 bases at V and 1 base at J; junction bases unmatched: 1. Germline V gene lookup returns CDR1 SGDLS and CDR2 YYNGEE. The CDR3 contains 17 residues. CDR3 protein: CASSVGTGGSYNSPLHF. Here the CDR3 DNA reads TGTGCCAGCAGCGTAGGGACAGGGGGTTCCTATAATTCACCCCTCCACTTT.

The chain is built from TRBV6-5 and TRBJ1-2; no clear D. Germline values: CDR1 MNHEY, CDR2 SVGAGI. The CDR3 totals 12 residues. V was pared by 2 bases and J by 7 bases, with 8 bases between. CDR3 nucleotides: TGTGCCAGCAGTTACAGAGGCGGTGGCTACACCTTC. Translating it yields CASSYRGGGYTF.

In its sample, this clone was seen once. This sequence joins TRBV10-1 and TRBJ1-1; no reliable D call. V lost 0 bases to trimming and J lost 8 bases, with 10 bases between them. The CDR3 covers 13 residues. Per the germline V gene, CDR1 is WNHNN and CDR2 is SYGVQD (reference sequence). CDR3 bases: TGCGCCAGCAGTGAGTCGCCCCGAGGAGAAGCTTTCTTT. Amino acid sequence: CASSESPRGEAFF.

This clone was counted once. This chain joins TRBV10-1 and TRBJ1-6; a possible D gene is TRBD1 (6 bases). This CDR3 has 15 residues. Trimming stripped 3 bases from V and 8 bases from J, with 14 bases between. Germline V gene data show CDR1 as WNHNN and CDR2 as SYGVQD (reference sequence). The CDR3 DNA sequence: TGCGCCAGCAGTGAAAACAGGGCCCATGATTCACCCCTCCACTTT. Translation gives CASSENRAHDSPLHF.

This clone appeared once. The rearrangement joins TRBV10-2 to TRBJ2-3; D may be TRBD2 (5 bases). CDR3 length: 14 amino acids. Trimming removed 8 bases at V and 2 bases at J, with 14 bases between. Germline loops: CDR1 WSHSY, CDR2 SAAADI. The CDR3 DNA sequence: TGCGCCAGCGCCGGACTTTCTTACACAGATACGCAGTATTTT. Protein: CASAGLSYTDTQYF.

This rearrangement joins TRBV5-6 to TRBJ1-1; 8 bases are a match to TRBD1. CDR3 length equals 14 residues. The J segment lost 8 bases and the V segment lost 4 bases, leaving 10 bases of the junction unmatched. The germline V gene encodes CDR1 SGHDT and CDR2 YYEEEE. The CDR3 region has the DNA TGTGCCAGCAGCCCCGGCAGGGGGCTTTGGGAAGCTTTCTTT. It codes for CASSPGRGLWEAFF. The entire variable domain, with the rest obtained from reference TRBV5-6 and TRBJ1-1, is as follows: DAGVTQSPTHLIKTRGQQVTLRCSPKSGHDTVSWYQQALGQGPQFIFQYYEEEERQRGNFPDRFSGHQFPNYSSELNVNALLLGDSALYLCASSPGRGLWEAFFGQGTRLTVV.

The chain joins TRBV11-2 to TRBJ2-7; no firm D call. V was clipped by 1 base and J by 2 bases, with 9 bases between them. CDR3 length: 14 amino acids. In germline, CDR1 is SGHAT, CDR2 FQNNGV. The CDR3 DNA reads as TGTGCCAGCAGCTTAGGTGAACTAACCTACGAGCAGTACTTC. It codes for CASSLGELTYEQYF.

This chain uses TRBV5-4 with TRBJ2-1; 9 bases align to TRBD2. CDR3 size: 14 residues. Germline V CDR1 and CDR2: SGHNT, YYREEE (reference sequence). With 6 bases clipped from V and 4 bases from J, the junction kept 5 bases outside the gene matches. The CDR3 loop is CASTTGLAYNEQFF. CDR3 DNA sequence: TGTGCCAGCACCACGGGACTAGCTTACAATGAGCAGTTCTTC.

The chain recombines TRBV27 with TRBJ1-1; D is uncertain. From germline, CDR1 is MNHEY and CDR2 SMNVEV (reference sequence). V was clipped by 7 bases and J by 10 bases, with 19 bases between them. The CDR3 spans 13 residues. The CDR3: CASIPVSAVGAFF. In DNA, the CDR3 is TGTGCCAGCATACCCGTATCTGCAGTTGGAGCTTTCTTT.